This T cell receptor (beta chain) was captured in a study of T cell changes during pregnancy in multiple sclerosis. The sample holds one count of this clone. The assay was immunoSEQ multiplex PCR, and TCRdb's table has in-frame clones only and misses some. The sample consists of about 110,000 clones, roughly nine tenths of them appearing once. Looked up from germline, CDR1 is SEHNR and CDR2 is FQNEAQ (reference sequence). Trimming left V 2 bases short and J 4 bases short, with 10 bases between. This CDR3 is built from 14 residues. V and J are TRBV7-9 and TRBJ2-3, with a weak D call TRBD2 (6 bases). The sequence was collected from a female donor with multiple sclerosis, enrolled in a pregnancy study. Sequenced here: peripheral blood, sampled before pregnancy. The CDR3 bases are TGTGCCAGCAGCTTATTAGGAGGGCCAGATACGCAGTATTTT. This sequence encodes CASSLLGGPDTQYF.